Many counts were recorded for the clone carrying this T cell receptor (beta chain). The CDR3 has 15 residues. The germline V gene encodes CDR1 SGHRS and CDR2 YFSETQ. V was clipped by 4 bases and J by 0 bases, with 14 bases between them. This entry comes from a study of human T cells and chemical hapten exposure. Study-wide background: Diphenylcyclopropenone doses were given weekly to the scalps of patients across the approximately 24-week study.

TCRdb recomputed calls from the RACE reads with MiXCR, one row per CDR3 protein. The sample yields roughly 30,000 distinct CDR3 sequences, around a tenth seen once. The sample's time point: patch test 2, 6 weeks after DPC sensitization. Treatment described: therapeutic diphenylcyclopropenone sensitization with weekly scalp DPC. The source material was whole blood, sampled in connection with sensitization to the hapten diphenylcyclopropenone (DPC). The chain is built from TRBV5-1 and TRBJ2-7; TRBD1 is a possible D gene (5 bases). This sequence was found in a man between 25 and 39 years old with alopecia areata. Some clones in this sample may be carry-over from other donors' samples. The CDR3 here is CASSPDPGISYEQYF. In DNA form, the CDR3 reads TGCGCCAGCAGCCCCGATCCAGGGATCTCCTACGAGCAGTACTTC.